This TCR beta chain was recovered during a study of graft-versus-host responses after intestinal transplantation. The overall study: Grafts were multivisceral, liver-intestinal, or isolated intestinal. All recipients got anti-thymocyte globulin induction, then tacrolimus and steroids for about 3 years. Study-wide points: In recipient marrow, GvH clones were found, and some appeared first in ileum or blood. There was an association between peak levels of circulating GvH clones and early post-transplant HvG declines.

About this clone itself: Antigen specificity is unknown.

The method was immunoSEQ multiplex PCR; TCRdb's version includes in-frame clones alone and lacks a portion of them. The table lists 80,000 to 95,000 clones, about 88% of them singletons, with roughly 0.28% in the top ten. This CDR3 spans 17 amino acids. Germline loops: CDR1 SEHNR, CDR2 FQNEAQ (reference sequence). V dropped 5 bases and J dropped 2; count of bases not matched to a gene: 9. This sequence joins TRBV7-9 and TRBJ2-1; TRBD2 matches 10 bases. This TCR derives from a human donor who was the organ donor for an intestinal transplant. Sequencing used unstimulated CD4+ T cells sorted from spleen or lymph node cells, obtained before transplant. CDR3 loop: CASSPLLAGATYNEQFF. In DNA form, the CDR3 reads TGTGCCAGCAGCCCCCTTCTAGCGGGGGCAACCTACAATGAGCAGTTCTTC.